This T cell receptor beta chain was observed in a study of T cell clusters in autoimmune cytopenias. TRB rearrangements were amplified by touch-down multiplex PCR with mixed TRB-A/B primers. TCRdb re-called the multiplex PCR reads and shows each CDR3 protein once, DNA omitted. Its clone listing holds a few thousand distinct CDR3 sequences. According to its frequency, this clonotype is medium-sized. The CDR3 contains 15 residues. From germline, CDR1 is LNHDA and CDR2 SQIVND (reference sequence). Each sample's input was around 270 ng genomic DNA, some 38,000 genome equivalents. The chain has TRBV19 and TRBJ2-1. This clonotype was sampled from a human donor with an autoimmune cytopenia or autoimmune hepatitis (not recorded which). Source material: peripheral blood. CDR3 sequence: CASCDRATSYNEQFF. The full variable domain, its missing parts supplied by reference TRBV19 and TRBJ2-1, is DGGITQSPKYLFRKEGQNVTLSCEQNLNHDAMYWYRQDPGQGLRLIYYSQIVNDFQKGDIAEGYSVSREKKESFPLTVTSAQKNPTAFYLCASCDRATSYNEQFFGPGTRLTVL.